These 27 T cell receptor beta chains came from one sample sequenced in a study of a mutant IDH1 vaccine in newly diagnosed glioma. The data were produced by immunoSEQ multiplex PCR, yet TCRdb's version contains in-frame clones alone and is incomplete. The sample has some 80,000 clones; around 83% are singletons. Their cognate antigens are unknown. Specified time point: week 23, last vaccination. The investigators gave 300 ug of mutant IDH1 20-mer peptide in each vaccine dose, together with topical imiquimod. The specimen comprised PBMCs, sampled from a glioma patient whose treatment included an IDH1 peptide vaccine. All receptors come from a woman aged 45-60 years with glioma.

The sample holds one count of this clone. The chain combines TRBV2 with TRBJ1-4; no firm D call. V lost 3 bases to trimming and J lost 2 bases, with 4 bases between them. In germline, CDR1 is SNHLY, CDR2 FYNNEI. This CDR3 is built from 13 residues. The DNA of the CDR3 is TGTGCCAGCAGTGATGTCACTAATGAAAAACTGTTTTTT. Its protein product is CASSDVTNEKLFF.

V is TRBV6-1 and J is TRBJ2-3; 9 positions agree with TRBD1. J gave up 4 bases and V 8 bases, and 4 bases lay outside the gene matches. CDR3 length: 13 amino acids. The germline gives CDR1 MNHNS, CDR2 SASEGT. The CDR3 sequence is CASGDRVADTQYF. In DNA, the CDR3 is TGTGCCAGCGGGGACAGGGTGGCAGATACGCAGTATTTT.

The V and J genes are TRBV7-9 and TRBJ2-7; 10 bases line up with TRBD2. Trimming took 5 bases from V and 5 from J; bases not matched to a gene: 9. CDR1 and CDR2 from the germline V gene are SEHNR and FQNEAQ (reference sequence). This CDR3 has 15 amino acids. The CDR3 nucleotides are TGTGCCAGCAGCACTCCGGGACTAGCGTGGAACGAGCAGTACTTC. Translation gives CASSTPGLAWNEQYF.

This rearrangement joins TRBV5-1 to TRBJ2-1; D uncertain. V lost 5 bases and J lost 6, with 18 bases in between. This CDR3 comprises 15 residues. Germline loops: CDR1 SGHRS, CDR2 YFSETQ. The CDR3 region has the DNA TGCGCCAGCAGTGAGAGTCCTCCAAAGGGCAATGAGCAGTTCTTC. Its protein is CASSESPPKGNEQFF.

The chain has TRBV10-3 and TRBJ2-1; TRBD2 aligns across 9 bases. J was trimmed by 5 bases and V by 6 bases; bases with no gene match: 8. CDR3 length: 15 residues. Germline V CDR1 and CDR2: ENHRY, SYGVKD. The chain's CDR3 is CAIRTVAGANNEQFF. The CDR3 bases are TGTGCCATCAGGACGGTAGCGGGAGCCAACAATGAGCAGTTCTTC.

The chain uses TRBV18 and TRBJ2-2; D remains unclear. The CDR3 spans 15 residues. Trimming cost V 5 bases and J 4 bases, with 14 bases left between them. Germline CDR1 KGHSH, CDR2 LQKENI. This CDR3 is CASSINEWSTGELFF. In DNA, the CDR3 is TGTGCCAGCTCAATTAATGAATGGTCCACCGGGGAGCTGTTTTTT.

This clone was seen a single time. The chain recombines TRBV5-4 with TRBJ2-3; 11 bases align to TRBD2. V gave up 3 bases and J gave up 6 bases; unmatched junction bases: 12. CDR3 length: 17 amino acids. Germline values: CDR1 SGHNT, CDR2 YYREEE (reference sequence). CDR3 protein: CASSSLKLAGEGDTQYF. CDR3 coding DNA: TGTGCCAGCAGCTCCTTAAAACTAGCGGGAGAGGGGGATACGCAGTATTTT.

This chain links TRBV5-4 with TRBJ2-7; tentatively, D is TRBD1 (5 bases). The CDR3 covers 14 residues. From germline, CDR1 is SGHNT and CDR2 YYREEE (reference sequence). V lost 0 bases and J lost 3, with 10 bases in between. DNA of the CDR3: TGTGCCAGCAGCTTGGGGCAGGGCTACTACGAGCAGTACTTC. This gives the protein CASSLGQGYYEQYF.

The chain is built from TRBV7-3 and TRBJ2-2; D unresolved. The V and J ends lost 3 bases and 4 bases respectively, with 9 bases between them. This CDR3 has 14 amino acids. The germline gives CDR1 SGHTA, CDR2 FQGTGA. CDR3 loop: CASSFFGSTGELFF. CDR3 nucleotide sequence: TGTGCCAGCAGCTTCTTCGGGTCCACCGGGGAGCTGTTTTTT. Full variable domain (remainder filled in from reference TRBV7-3 and TRBJ2-2): GAGVSQTPSNKVTEKGKYVELRCDPISGHTALYWYRQSLGQGPEFLIYFQGTGAADDSGLPNDRFFAVRPEGSVSTLKIQRTERGDSAVYLCASSFFGSTGELFFGEGSRLTVL.

V usage is TRBV6-1 and J usage is TRBJ2-1; D may correspond to TRBD1 or TRBD2 (5 bases each). V lost 6 bases to trimming and J lost 10 bases, with 22 bases between them. Germline V gene data show CDR1 as MNHNS and CDR2 as SASEGT. This CDR3 contains 15 residues. The CDR3 sequence: CASRGEGLRWREQFF. The CDR3, as DNA: TGTGCCAGCAGAGGGGAAGGGCTAAGGTGGAGGGAGCAGTTCTTC.

The rearrangement links TRBV9 to TRBJ2-1, with a weak D call TRBD2 (5 bases). The V end was cut by 4 bases, the J end by 8 bases, with 13 bases between. CDR1 SGDLS and CDR2 YYNGEE come from the germline V gene. The CDR3 length is 13 residues. In DNA, the CDR3 is TGTGCCAGCAGCTACACCCGGGGAGATGAGCAGTTCTTC. Translated: CASSYTRGDEQFF.

The J gene is TRBJ2-1, the V gene TRBV19, with 11 positions matching TRBD2. With V trimmed by 6 bases and J by 3 bases, 7 bases remained unmatched. CDR1 and CDR2 (germline): LNHDA, SQIVND (reference sequence). This CDR3 has 16 residues. The CDR3 nucleotides are TGTGCCAGTAGAAGCCACGGACTAGCGGGCTACAATGAGCAGTTCTTC. Translation: CASRSHGLAGYNEQFF.

This sequence joins TRBV6-5 and TRBJ1-1; weak D call: TRBD1 (5 bases). Looked up from germline, CDR1 is MNHEY and CDR2 is SVGAGI. The CDR3 spans 11 residues. V shed 6 bases and J shed 8 bases, with 10 bases lying between them. The DNA of the CDR3 is TGTGCCAGCAGATATAACAGGGAAGCTTTCTTT. It encodes CASRYNREAFF.

The V and J genes are TRBV4-1 and TRBJ1-5; D remains ambiguous. The CDR3 covers 16 residues. V lost 1 base and J 3 bases, leaving 13 bases between the germline ends. Germline CDR1 and CDR2: MGHRA and YSYEKL. DNA of the CDR3: TGCGCCAGCAGCCAAGCGGTCGTACTCCTCAATCAGCCCCAGCATTTT. This encodes CASSQAVVLLNQPQHF.

This clone was observed a few times. The rearrangement uses TRBV9 and TRBJ2-1; a possible D gene is TRBD1 (5 bases). This CDR3 has 15 residues. V lost 2 bases, J lost 3 bases, and 12 bases lay in between. Germline lookup yields CDR1 SGDLS and CDR2 YYNGEE. The CDR3 sequence is CASSVSGAGYNEQFF. The DNA for the CDR3 is TGTGCCAGCAGCGTTTCTGGGGCCGGCTACAATGAGCAGTTCTTC.

The rearrangement joins TRBV7-2 to TRBJ2-1; possibly TRBD1 for D (6 bases). The germline V gene encodes CDR1 SGHTA and CDR2 FQGNSA. The V end was cut by 5 bases, the J end by 7 bases, with 12 bases between. The CDR3 loop spans 13 amino acids. This CDR3 reads CASSPTGPNEQFF. CDR3 nucleotides: TGTGCCAGCAGCCCGACAGGCCCTAATGAGCAGTTCTTC.

V gene TRBV30 combines with J gene TRBJ2-2; the match to TRBD2 covers 7 bases. The trim removed 4 bases at V and 1 base at J, leaving 6 bases unmatched. The CDR3 length is 15 residues. CDR1 is GTSNPN and CDR2 is SVGIG in the germline V gene (reference sequence). DNA of the CDR3: TGTGCCTGGACCCGCGGGAGCCTGAACACCGGGGAGCTGTTTTTT. The encoded protein is CAWTRGSLNTGELFF. The complete variable domain, with remaining parts taken from reference TRBV30 and TRBJ2-2, reads SQTIHQWPATLVQPVGSPLSLECTVEGTSNPNLYWYRQAAGRGLQLLFYSVGIGQISSEVPQNLSASRPQDRQFILSSKKLLLSDSGFYLCAWTRGSLNTGELFFGEGSRLTVL.

The rearrangement joins TRBV4-2 to TRBJ1-2, with D maybe TRBD1 (5 bases). V was clipped by 1 base and J by 8 bases, with 17 bases between them. The length of the CDR3 is 15 residues. The germline V gene encodes CDR1 LGHNA and CDR2 YNFKEQ. This chain's CDR3 is CASSQAPGGVDGYTF. The DNA of the CDR3 is TGTGCCAGCAGCCAAGCCCCGGGGGGGGTCGACGGCTACACCTTC.

The chain combines TRBV9 with TRBJ1-6; tentative D call: TRBD1 (5 bases). Between the trimmed V and J ends, which lost 4 bases and 13 bases, there was a span of 18 bases. Germline V gene lookup returns CDR1 SGDLS and CDR2 YYNGEE. The CDR3 has 14 residues. DNA of the CDR3: TGTGCCAGCAGCAACCTCATGTGGGGGGAGCCCCTCCACTTT. It codes for CASSNLMWGEPLHF.

The chain links TRBV10-1 to TRBJ2-7; 7 bases align to TRBD1. The CDR3 has 14 residues. Germline values: CDR1 WNHNN, CDR2 SYGVQD (reference sequence). The V segment lost 4 bases and the J segment 0 bases; nucleotides outside the gene matches: 3. CDR3: CASSGTGSSYEQYF. The CDR3 nucleotides read TGCGCCAGCAGTGGGACAGGTTCCTCCTACGAGCAGTACTTC.

The J gene is TRBJ2-5, the V gene TRBV16, with no clear D. V was pared by 1 base and J by 5 bases, with 5 bases between. The germline CDR1 and CDR2 sequences are KGHSY and FQNENV. The CDR3 sequence is 12 residues long. The CDR3 bases are TGTGCCAGCAGCCAATACGATGAGACCCAGTACTTC. As protein: CASSQYDETQYF.

CDR3 DNA sequence: TGCGCCAGCAGCTCGACTAGAGAGCAGTTCTTC. Protein sequence: CASSSTREQFF. This sequence joins TRBV5-1 and TRBJ2-1; D may be TRBD2 (6 bases). The CDR3 loop spans 11 amino acids. Germline CDR1 is SGHRS and CDR2 is YFSETQ. The V end was cut by 3 bases, the J end by 10 bases, with 8 bases between.

This clone was detected once. The V and J genes are TRBV6-1 and TRBJ2-7, with D possibly matching TRBD1 (6 bases). Per the germline V gene, CDR1 is MNHNS and CDR2 is SASEGT. CDR3 length equals 14 residues. Trimming cost V 6 bases and J 0 bases, with 12 bases left between them. Here the CDR3 reads CASRGAENSYEQYF. Here the CDR3 DNA reads TGTGCCAGCAGGGGGGCGGAGAACTCCTACGAGCAGTACTTC.

This sequence joins TRBV7-9 and TRBJ1-3; no firm D call. V gave up 5 bases and J gave up 0 bases, with 14 bases separating them. CDR3 length: 16 residues. Germline lookup yields CDR1 SEHNR and CDR2 FQNEAQ (reference sequence). The CDR3, as DNA: TGTGCCAGCAGCGATGGACGCCAGTTCTCTGGAAACACCATATATTTT. Translation gives CASSDGRQFSGNTIYF.

The J gene is TRBJ2-2, the V gene TRBV5-1; 11 bases fit TRBD2. Per germline, CDR1 SGHRS and CDR2 YFSETQ. The V segment lost 0 bases and the J segment 0 bases; nucleotides outside the gene matches: 4. This CDR3 is 18 amino acids long. CDR3 sequence: CASSLAGLAAANTGELFF. CDR3 nucleotides: TGCGCCAGCAGCTTGGCGGGACTAGCGGCAGCGAACACCGGGGAGCTGTTTTTT.

The gene calls are TRBV5-1 and TRBJ2-3; D gene uncertain. The CDR3 is 15 residues long. CDR1 and CDR2 (germline): SGHRS, YFSETQ. V was shortened by 5 bases and J by 0 bases, with 13 bases between the two germline ends. CDR3 amino acids: CASSLFGRSTDTQYF. In nucleotides, the CDR3 is TGCGCCAGCAGTTTGTTTGGCCGGAGCACAGATACGCAGTATTTT.

The rearrangement joins TRBV12-5 to TRBJ2-5, with unresolved D. CDR3 length: 13 amino acids. Germline loops: CDR1 LGHNT, CDR2 FRNRAP. Trimming pared 1 base from V and 5 bases from J, leaving 8 bases between. The chain's CDR3 is CASGLGPPETQYF. The CDR3, as DNA: TGTGCTAGTGGTTTGGGGCCCCCGGAGACCCAGTACTTC.